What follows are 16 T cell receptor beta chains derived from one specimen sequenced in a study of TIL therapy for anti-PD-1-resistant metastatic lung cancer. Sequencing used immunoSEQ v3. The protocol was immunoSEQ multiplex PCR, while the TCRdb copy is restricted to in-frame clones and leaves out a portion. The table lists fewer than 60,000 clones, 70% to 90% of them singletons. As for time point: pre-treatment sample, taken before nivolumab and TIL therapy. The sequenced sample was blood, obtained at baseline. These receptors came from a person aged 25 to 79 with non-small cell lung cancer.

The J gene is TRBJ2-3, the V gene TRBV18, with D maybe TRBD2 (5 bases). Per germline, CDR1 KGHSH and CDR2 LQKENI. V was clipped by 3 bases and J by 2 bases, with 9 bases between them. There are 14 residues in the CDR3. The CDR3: CASSPQRVTDTQYF. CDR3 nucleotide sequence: TGTGCCAGCTCACCGCAGAGGGTCACAGATACGCAGTATTTT.

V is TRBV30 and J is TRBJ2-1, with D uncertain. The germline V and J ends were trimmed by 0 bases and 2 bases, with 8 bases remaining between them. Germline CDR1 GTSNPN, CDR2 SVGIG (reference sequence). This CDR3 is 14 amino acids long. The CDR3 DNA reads TGTGCCTGGAGTGTAGGTGGAACCTACAATGAGCAGTTCTTC. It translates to CAWSVGGTYNEQFF. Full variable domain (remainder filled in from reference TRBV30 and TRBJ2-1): SQTIHQWPATLVQPVGSPLSLECTVEGTSNPNLYWYRQAAGRGLQLLFYSVGIGQISSEVPQNLSASRPQDRQFILSSKKLLLSDSGFYLCAWSVGGTYNEQFFGPGTRLTVL.

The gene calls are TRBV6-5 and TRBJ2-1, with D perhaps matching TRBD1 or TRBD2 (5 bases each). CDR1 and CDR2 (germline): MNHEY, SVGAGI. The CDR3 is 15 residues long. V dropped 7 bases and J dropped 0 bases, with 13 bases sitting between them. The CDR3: CASKSGTTSYNEQFF. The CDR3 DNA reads TGTGCCAGCAAATCCGGGACCACCTCCTACAATGAGCAGTTCTTC.

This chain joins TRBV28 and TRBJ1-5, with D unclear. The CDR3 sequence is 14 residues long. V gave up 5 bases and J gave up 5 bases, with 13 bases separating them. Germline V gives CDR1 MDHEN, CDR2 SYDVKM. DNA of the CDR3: TGTGCCAGCAGTCACTCCAGCGTTCATCAGCCCCAGCATTTT. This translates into CASSHSSVHQPQHF.

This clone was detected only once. For the CDR3, the DNA is TGTGCCAGCAGTTTTTGGGGTTCATTAGAGACCCAGTACTTC. Translating gives CASSFWGSLETQYF. The rearrangement links TRBV28 to TRBJ2-5; D unresolved. The ends were cut back, 3 bases at V and 4 bases at J, with 12 bases in the middle. CDR1 MDHEN and CDR2 SYDVKM come from the germline V gene. The CDR3 consists of 14 residues.

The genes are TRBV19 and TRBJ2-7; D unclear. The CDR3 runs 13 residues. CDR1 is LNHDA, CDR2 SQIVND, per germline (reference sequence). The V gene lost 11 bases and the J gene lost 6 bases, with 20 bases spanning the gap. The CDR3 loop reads CASSTGFNSEQYF. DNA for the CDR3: TGTGCCTCAAGTACCGGTTTTAATAGCGAGCAGTACTTC.

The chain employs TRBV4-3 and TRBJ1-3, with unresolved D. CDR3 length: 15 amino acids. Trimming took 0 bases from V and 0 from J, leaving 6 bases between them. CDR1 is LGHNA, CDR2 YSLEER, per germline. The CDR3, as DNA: TGCGCCAGCAGCCAAGATGCGGACTCTGGAAACACCATATATTTT. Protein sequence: CASSQDADSGNTIYF.

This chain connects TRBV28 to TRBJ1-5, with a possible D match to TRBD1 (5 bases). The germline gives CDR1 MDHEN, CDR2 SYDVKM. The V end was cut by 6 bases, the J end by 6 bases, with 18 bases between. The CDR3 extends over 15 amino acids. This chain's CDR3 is CASSQRPPGVQPQHF. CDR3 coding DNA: TGTGCCAGCAGCCAGAGGCCGCCGGGGGTTCAGCCCCAGCATTTT.

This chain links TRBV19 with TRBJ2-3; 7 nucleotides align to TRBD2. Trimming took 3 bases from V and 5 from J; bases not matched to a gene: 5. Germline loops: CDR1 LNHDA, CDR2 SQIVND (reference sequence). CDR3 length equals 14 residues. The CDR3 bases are TGTGCCAGTAGTATGTGGGAGGGCCGAGATACGCAGTATTTT. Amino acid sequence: CASSMWEGRDTQYF.

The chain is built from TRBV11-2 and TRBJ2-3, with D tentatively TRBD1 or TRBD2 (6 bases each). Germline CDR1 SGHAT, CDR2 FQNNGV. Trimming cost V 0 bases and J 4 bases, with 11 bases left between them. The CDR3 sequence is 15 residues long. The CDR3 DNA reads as TGTGCCAGCAGCTTAGATGGGGGGCGCGCAGATACGCAGTATTTT. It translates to CASSLDGGRADTQYF.

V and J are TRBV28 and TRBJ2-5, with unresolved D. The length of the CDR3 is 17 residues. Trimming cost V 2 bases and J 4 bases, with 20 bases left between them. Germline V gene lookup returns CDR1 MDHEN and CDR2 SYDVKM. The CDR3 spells CASSLIGPLPGGETQYF. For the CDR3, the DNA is TGTGCCAGCAGTTTAATCGGACCCCTGCCCGGCGGAGAGACCCAGTACTTC.

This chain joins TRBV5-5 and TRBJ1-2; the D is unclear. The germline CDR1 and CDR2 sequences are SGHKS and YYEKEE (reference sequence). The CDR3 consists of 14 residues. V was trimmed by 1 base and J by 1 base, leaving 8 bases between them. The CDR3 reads CASSLTANNYGYTF. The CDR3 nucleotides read TGTGCCAGCAGCTTGACAGCTAATAACTATGGCTACACCTTC.

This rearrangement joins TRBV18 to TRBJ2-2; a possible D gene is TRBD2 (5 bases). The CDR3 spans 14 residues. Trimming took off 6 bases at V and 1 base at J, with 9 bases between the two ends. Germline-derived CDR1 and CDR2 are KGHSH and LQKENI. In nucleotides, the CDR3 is TGTGCCAGCTCCTGGGAGCAGAACACCGGGGAGCTGTTTTTT. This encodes CASSWEQNTGELFF.

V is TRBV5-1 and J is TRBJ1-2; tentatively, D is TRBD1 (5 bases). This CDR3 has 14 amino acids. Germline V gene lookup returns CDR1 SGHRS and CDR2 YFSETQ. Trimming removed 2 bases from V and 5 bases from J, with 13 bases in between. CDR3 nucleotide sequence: TGCGCCAGCAGCTTCGCCGGGACGGAATATGGCTACACCTTC. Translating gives CASSFAGTEYGYTF.

CDR3 region: CASSLRAGHTEAFF. In nucleotides, the CDR3 is TGTGCCAGCAGCTTAAGGGCAGGCCATACTGAAGCTTTCTTT. The chain joins TRBV7-3 to TRBJ1-1; unclear D gene. Germline V gene data show CDR1 as SGHTA and CDR2 as FQGTGA. This CDR3 is 14 amino acids long. Between the trimmed V and J ends, which lost 1 base and 5 bases, there was a span of 11 bases.

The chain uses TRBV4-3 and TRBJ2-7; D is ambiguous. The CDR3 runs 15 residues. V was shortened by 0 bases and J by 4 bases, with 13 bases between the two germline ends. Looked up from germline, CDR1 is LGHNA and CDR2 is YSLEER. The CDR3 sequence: CASSQDLFGGYEQYF. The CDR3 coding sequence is TGCGCCAGCAGCCAAGATTTATTCGGTGGGTACGAGCAGTACTTC.